Below, 30 T cell receptor beta chains from the same sample are listed, as sequenced in a study of CD8 T cells in Susac syndrome. Reverse transcription of about 0.5 to 1 ug RNA used random hexamers. TCRdb re-called the immunoSEQ multiplex PCR reads with MiXCR, one entry per CDR3 protein. This table holds about 21,000 distinct CDR3 sequences, around 92% found once. The sample comprised CD8+ T cells from PBMCs. These receptor sequences come from a human donor in good health.

This clonotype has a handful of counts. The J gene is TRBJ1-1, the V gene TRBV7-9; maybe TRBD1 (5 bases). Trimming pared 3 bases from V and 4 bases from J, leaving 12 bases between. The germline V gene has CDR1 SEHNR and CDR2 FQNEAQ (reference sequence). CDR3 length: 14 amino acids. The CDR3 here is CASSLEGAGTEAFF. DNA of the CDR3: TGTGCCAGCAGCTTGGAAGGGGCGGGCACTGAAGCTTTCTTT.

The chain uses TRBV7-9 and TRBJ1-4; TRBD1 aligns across 9 bases. Trimming took 4 bases from V and 7 from J; bases not matched to a gene: 13. Germline V CDR1 and CDR2: SEHNR, FQNEAQ (reference sequence). This CDR3 comprises 17 residues. The CDR3 is CASSSRDRDPESEKLFF. The CDR3 nucleotides are TGTGCCAGCAGCTCCCGGGACAGGGACCCTGAAAGTGAAAAACTGTTTTTT.

The table lists this clonotype with a few counts. The J gene is TRBJ1-1, the V gene TRBV15; D gene uncertain. Trimming removed 5 bases from V and 1 base from J, with 11 bases in between. Germline V CDR1 and CDR2: LNHNV, YYDKDF (reference sequence). This CDR3 comprises 14 residues. In nucleotides, the CDR3 is TGTGCCACCAGCGACCGAAGAGCGAACACTGAAGCTTTCTTT. This encodes CATSDRRANTEAFF. Using reference TRBV15 and TRBJ1-1 for the parts outside the CDR3, the full variable domain is DAMVIQNPRYQVTQFGKPVTLSCSQTLNHNVMYWYQQKSSQAPKLLFHYYDKDFNNEADTPDNFQSRRPNTSFCFLDIRSPGLGDTAMYLCATSDRRANTEAFFGQGTRLTVV.

The V call is TRBV24-1, the J call TRBJ1-1; perhaps TRBD1 as D (5 bases). The CDR3 has 17 amino acids. V lost 3 bases and J lost 6, with 22 bases in between. Per the germline V gene, CDR1 is KGHDR and CDR2 is SFDVKD. The CDR3 region has the DNA TGTGCCACCAGTGATCCCCTCCCTCGGGGCGTGACCCCTGAAGCTTTCTTT. Protein sequence: CATSDPLPRGVTPEAFF.

This rearrangement joins TRBV15 to TRBJ2-1; D gene ambiguous. In germline, CDR1 is LNHNV, CDR2 YYDKDF (reference sequence). With 5 bases removed from V and 9 bases from J, the gap between germline ends came to 11 bases. This CDR3 has 12 amino acids. The CDR3 is CATSSQRAEQFF. CDR3 nucleotide sequence: TGTGCCACCAGCTCCCAGCGTGCTGAGCAGTTCTTC.

This chain joins TRBV13 and TRBJ2-5; TRBD1 is a possible D gene (6 bases). The germline CDR1 and CDR2 sequences are PRHDT and FYEKMQ (reference sequence). V was shortened by 4 bases and J by 0 bases, with 9 bases between the two germline ends. The CDR3 extends over 14 amino acids. The CDR3 coding sequence is TGTGCCAGCAGCTCCCGACAGGACCAAGAGACCCAGTACTTC. It encodes CASSSRQDQETQYF.

The chain is built from TRBV20-1 and TRBJ2-7; a possible D gene is TRBD1 (6 bases). The V gene lost 3 bases and the J gene lost 2 bases, with 17 bases spanning the gap. From germline, CDR1 is DFQATT and CDR2 SNEGSKA (reference sequence). The CDR3 sequence is 15 residues long. The CDR3 sequence is CSARGRSGDAYEQYF. In DNA, the CDR3 is TGCAGTGCTAGGGGCCGGTCAGGGGACGCCTACGAGCAGTACTTC.

This clonotype appeared a single time. V gene TRBV5-1 combines with J gene TRBJ2-7; D not resolved. V was cut by 10 bases and J by 2 bases, with 16 bases left in between. CDR1 and CDR2 from the germline V gene are SGHRS and YFSETQ. This CDR3 is 13 amino acids long. The CDR3 DNA is TGCGCCTCCCGAGGCGGCAGTACCTACGAGCAGTACTTC. The encoded protein is CASRGGSTYEQYF.

This sequence joins TRBV25-1 and TRBJ2-7, with TRBD1 matching over 7 bases. The germline V gene encodes CDR1 MGHDK and CDR2 SYGVNS. J was trimmed by 5 bases and V by 3 bases; bases with no gene match: 7. There are 14 residues in the CDR3. In DNA, the CDR3 is TGTGCCAGCAGTGATGAGGACAGGAGGCACGAGCAGTACTTC. Translating it yields CASSDEDRRHEQYF.

With regard to this clonotype: At one of its ends the junction is not consistent with the germline gene, which may arise from a read error. V is TRBV29-1 and J is TRBJ1-2, with 8 bases matching TRBD1. The CDR3 totals 13 residues. Germline values: CDR1 SQVTM, CDR2 ANQGSEA. CDR3 amino acids: CSVEEDRDYGYTF. CDR3 DNA sequence: TGCAGCGTGGAAGAGGACAGGGACTATGGCTACACCTTC.

The chain has TRBV2 and TRBJ1-1; D not certain. V lost 7 bases to trimming and J lost 8 bases, with 14 bases between them. The CDR3 loop spans 12 amino acids. Germline CDR1 is SNHLY and CDR2 is FYNNEI. The CDR3 nucleotides are TGTGCCAGCATAGAACAGCACCCAGAAGCTTTCTTT. Translated: CASIEQHPEAFF.

V gene TRBV11-3 combines with J gene TRBJ1-1, with D unclear. V was trimmed by 3 bases and J by 7 bases, leaving 9 bases between them. This CDR3 contains 12 residues. Per the germline V gene, CDR1 is SGHNT and CDR2 is YENEEA. The CDR3 coding sequence is TGTGCCAGCAGCTTCGGGGTAGGTGAAGCTTTCTTT. As protein: CASSFGVGEAFF.

The table lists this clonotype with a count of one. The V and J genes are TRBV12-5 and TRBJ2-7; 8 positions agree with TRBD1. CDR1 and CDR2 from the germline V gene are LGHNT and FRNRAP. The junction had 16 bases not matched to a gene; V was cut back by 0 bases and J by 3 bases. This CDR3 contains 19 residues. The chain's CDR3 is CASGLVAPPFRDRIYEQYF. The DNA of the CDR3 is TGTGCTAGTGGTTTGGTAGCCCCCCCTTTCCGGGACAGGATCTACGAGCAGTACTTC.

CDR3 nucleotides: TGTGCCAGCAGCTTAGTACCGGAGGCTTTCTTT. This encodes CASSLVPEAFF. J is TRBJ1-1 and V is TRBV7-9, with D hard to call. CDR3 length: 11 residues. The V end lost 1 base, the J end lost 11 bases, and 8 bases lay between the germline ends. Germline V gene sequence: CDR1 SEHNR, CDR2 FQNEAQ (reference sequence).

The chain has TRBV20-1 and TRBJ1-2; 8 bases are a match to TRBD1. V dropped 6 bases and J dropped 4; count of bases not matched to a gene: 13. Germline CDR1 reads DFQATT; CDR2 reads SNEGSKA (reference sequence). This CDR3 spans 15 amino acids. The CDR3 nucleotides read TGCAGTGCCTCCGAAGGGACAGGCACCATCTATGGCTACACCTTC. Translation gives CSASEGTGTIYGYTF.

V and J are TRBV7-2 and TRBJ2-1; TRBD2 aligns across 10 bases. Germline V CDR1 and CDR2: SGHTA, FQGNSA. Trimming took 1 base from V and 5 from J; bases not matched to a gene: 8. The CDR3 totals 17 residues. This chain's CDR3 is CASSLVRTSGVNNEQFF. The CDR3 bases are TGTGCCAGCAGCTTAGTAAGGACTAGCGGAGTTAACAATGAGCAGTTCTTC.

The chain carries TRBV7-9 and TRBJ2-1; no clear D. The V end lost 1 base, the J end lost 6 bases, and 7 bases lay between the germline ends. The CDR3 contains 13 residues. In germline, CDR1 is SEHNR, CDR2 FQNEAQ (reference sequence). CDR3 DNA: TGTGCCAGCAGCTTAGACAACCCCAATGAGCAGTTCTTC. Protein: CASSLDNPNEQFF.

J is TRBJ1-1 and V is TRBV4-3; D is perhaps TRBD1 (5 bases). V lost 4 bases to trimming and J lost 5 bases, with 14 bases between them. CDR3 size: 14 residues. Germline CDR1 is LGHNA and CDR2 is YSLEER. CDR3 coding DNA: TGCGCCAGCAGCCGGGGACCGACGGGTACTGAAGCTTTCTTT. It is translated as CASSRGPTGTEAFF.

The chain combines TRBV9 with TRBJ2-7; 7 bases map to TRBD2. CDR3 length equals 14 residues. V dropped 4 bases and J dropped 2; count of bases not matched to a gene: 6. Per germline, CDR1 SGDLS and CDR2 YYNGEE. CDR3 in amino acids: CASSPAGEPYEQYF. The CDR3 DNA reads TGTGCCAGCAGCCCGGCGGGGGAACCCTACGAGCAGTACTTC.

The chain links TRBV15 to TRBJ1-1; possible D gene TRBD1, 5 bases. V lost 0 bases to trimming and J lost 1 base, with 12 bases between them. The CDR3 is 16 residues long. The germline V gene has CDR1 LNHNV and CDR2 YYDKDF (reference sequence). This CDR3 reads CATSRDWRGSNTEAFF. CDR3 sequence (DNA): TGTGCCACCAGCAGAGATTGGCGGGGCTCGAACACTGAAGCTTTCTTT.

The chain employs TRBV6-6 and TRBJ1-1, with 7 bases identical to TRBD1. V shed 5 bases and J 5 bases; nucleotides not matched to a gene: 8. Germline V gene lookup returns CDR1 MNHNY and CDR2 SVGAGI (reference sequence). This CDR3 has 14 residues. Here the CDR3 reads CASSPKGARTEAFF. The CDR3 DNA reads TGTGCCAGCAGTCCCAAGGGGGCCCGGACTGAAGCTTTCTTT.

On this clonotype itself: Its ends do not fully match the called genes, so a read error is possible. This rearrangement joins TRBV6-5 to TRBJ1-1; 7 bases line up with TRBD1. The CDR3 loop spans 13 amino acids. Germline CDR1 reads MNHEY; CDR2 reads SVGAGI. The CDR3 DNA reads as TGTGCCAGTAGACACAGGGGCGACACTGAAGCCTTCTTT. Its translation: CASRHRGDTEAFF.

For the CDR3, the DNA is TGCGCCAGCAGCCAAGCCTTACACACTGAAGCTTTCTTT. Protein: CASSQALHTEAFF. The chain couples TRBV4-3 to TRBJ1-1, with D hard to call. Looked up from germline, CDR1 is LGHNA and CDR2 is YSLEER. Between the trimmed V and J ends, which lost 1 base and 3 bases, there was a span of 6 bases. This CDR3 contains 13 residues.

This clonotype occurred once. J is TRBJ1-5 and V is TRBV4-3, with D possibly being TRBD1 (6 bases). Trimming took 0 bases from V and 2 from J, leaving 11 bases between them. CDR3 length: 16 residues. Germline lookup yields CDR1 LGHNA and CDR2 YSLEER. CDR3 sequence (DNA): TGCGCCAGCAGCCAAGAAGGGGGTCTTGGCAATCAGCCCCAGCATTTT. Translating gives CASSQEGGLGNQPQHF.

The genes are TRBV6-6 and TRBJ1-1; D gene ambiguous. The ends were cut back, 6 bases at V and 1 base at J, with 3 bases in the middle. The germline CDR1 and CDR2 sequences are MNHNY and SVGAGI (reference sequence). This CDR3 has 11 amino acids. For the CDR3, the DNA is TGTGCCAGCAGATCGAACACTGAAGCTTTCTTT. This sequence encodes CASRSNTEAFF.

The V gene is TRBV29-1, the J gene TRBJ1-1; TRBD1 might be the D (6 bases). CDR3 size: 15 residues. Germline CDR1 reads SQVTM; CDR2 reads ANQGSEA. Trimming shortened V by 1 base and J by 4 bases, and 16 bases separated the two germline ends. CDR3 bases: TGCAGCGTTGAAGGTGGGGGGTTCAGGGGCACTGAAGCTTTCTTT. It translates to CSVEGGGFRGTEAFF.

V usage is TRBV5-1 and J usage is TRBJ1-1, with D possibly being TRBD1 (6 bases). The CDR3 runs to 15 residues. The germline V and J ends were trimmed by 4 bases and 1 base, with 14 bases remaining between them. Germline lookup yields CDR1 SGHRS and CDR2 YFSETQ. Here the CDR3 DNA reads TGCGCCAGCAGCGAGGAACAGGGAGAGAACACTGAAGCTTTCTTT. Amino acid sequence: CASSEEQGENTEAFF.

This chain links TRBV6-6 with TRBJ1-1, with D perhaps TRBD1 (6 bases). Germline values: CDR1 MNHNY, CDR2 SVGAGI (reference sequence). The CDR3 runs to 15 residues. V was clipped by 4 bases and J by 10 bases, with 22 bases between them. CDR3 loop: CASSSPRQDPIGAFF. As DNA, the CDR3 is TGTGCCAGCAGTTCCCCGAGACAGGACCCAATCGGAGCTTTCTTT.

The genes are TRBV5-1 and TRBJ2-1, with 8 bases matching TRBD1. The V and J ends lost 1 base and 4 bases, in that order; junction bases with no gene match: 4. Germline loops: CDR1 SGHRS, CDR2 YFSETQ. CDR3 length equals 15 residues. The DNA of the CDR3 is TGCGCCAGCAGCTTGTGGACAGGGCGGTACAATGAGCAGTTCTTC. As protein: CASSLWTGRYNEQFF.

This chain joins TRBV7-8 and TRBJ1-5; no clear D gene. V gave up 7 bases and J gave up 5 bases, with 24 bases separating them. Germline CDR1 is SGHVS and CDR2 is FQNEAQ. This CDR3 spans 17 amino acids. CDR3 sequence: CASTPLAGQRRDQPQHF. The CDR3 region has the DNA TGTGCCAGCACCCCCTTAGCCGGGCAGCGCCGGGATCAGCCCCAGCATTTT.